This T cell receptor (beta chain) was captured by sequencing in a study of T cell repertoires in cytomegalovirus infection. Study overall: An indication of both CMV infection and matching HLA type came from public TCR beta signatures. Findings and caveats of the study: Using cumulative public TCR beta family frequency, the authors identified those who carried CMV together with the relevant HLA. CMV-specific TCR beta clonotypes restricted by HLA-C dominated the ex vivo response.

TCRdb reprocessed the reads via MiXCR and lists one record per CDR3 protein. The table shows some 110,000 distinct CDR3 sequences, with 10% occurring only once. The CDR3 is 15 amino acids. Trimming left V 6 bases short and J 5 bases short, with 16 bases between. CDR1 and CDR2 (germline): LNHDA, SQIVND (reference sequence). Comment on this clonotype: Antigen: not known.

V usage is TRBV19 and J usage is TRBJ2-2; D remains unclear. The sequence derives from a human donor in good health (CMV status not recorded). Some clones in this sample may be carry-over from other donors' samples. The sample comprised PBMCs, sequenced either directly or after in vitro stimulation (not recorded which). The CDR3: CASSFLEHTTGELFF. The CDR3 DNA reads as TGTGCCAGTAGCTTTTTGGAGCACACGACCGGGGAGCTGTTTTTT.